This T cell receptor (beta chain) is from a study of shared clonotypes between healthy human individuals. Study findings and constraints: Among several donors, approximately 5.4% of naive CD4 clonotypes were found in common.

CD45RO-negative cells were positively selected for CCR7, leaving out terminally differentiated effector memory CD45RA+ cells. CDR1 and CDR2 (germline): SGHVS, FQNEAQ. The CDR3 is 16 residues long. V was pared by 4 bases and J by 8 bases, with 7 bases of the junction left unmatched. Produced via immunoSEQ multiplex PCR; TCRdb's table is partial and in-frame only. Of 2 million to 2.5 million clones listed, just over 90% are singletons. Details on this clone: Its target is unknown.

V gene TRBV7-8 combines with J gene TRBJ2-1; TRBD2 agrees at 14 bases. The sequencing sample was made of naive CD8+ T cells from PBMCs. This receptor was taken from a man between 18 and 29 years old in good health. Some clones in this sample may be carry-over from other donors' samples. CDR3 DNA sequence: TGTGCCAGCAGCTCGCCGGGACTAGCGGGAGTTTATGAGCAGTTCTTC. Its protein product is CASSSPGLAGVYEQFF.